Presented here are 21 T cell receptor beta chains from one specimen sequenced in a study of blood T cell repertoires in COVID-19. This table comes from immunoSEQ multiplex PCR, and its TCRdb copy is limited to in-frame clones, with some not included. This sample yields fewer than 85,000 clones, of which about four fifths are seen a single time; approximately 4.4% belongs to the top ten. Sample: peripheral blood. All receptors come from an elderly woman with active or convalescent COVID-19.

The rearrangement joins TRBV5-1 to TRBJ2-1; maybe TRBD1 (6 bases). CDR1 SGHRS and CDR2 YFSETQ come from the germline V gene. The CDR3 consists of 15 residues. Trimming cost V 2 bases and J 3 bases, with 12 bases left between them. CDR3 residues: CASSFSQGVYNEQFF. CDR3 nucleotides: TGCGCCAGCAGCTTCTCACAGGGTGTCTACAATGAGCAGTTCTTC.

This clone came up once. The CDR3 spells CASSLGLAGANNEQFF. The CDR3 DNA reads TGTGCCAGCAGCTTAGGTCTAGCGGGGGCCAACAATGAGCAGTTCTTC. The chain links TRBV7-6 to TRBJ2-1; TRBD2 matches at 10 bases. Per the germline V gene, CDR1 is SGHVS and CDR2 is FNYEAQ. The CDR3 runs to 16 residues. V shed 1 base, J shed 5 bases, and the junction held 5 bases outside the gene matches.

The chain has TRBV25-1 and TRBJ1-3, with D perhaps TRBD1 (5 bases). CDR1 MGHDK and CDR2 SYGVNS come from the germline V gene. V was trimmed by 5 bases and J by 2 bases, leaving 19 bases between them. The CDR3 is 17 amino acids. The CDR3 DNA reads TGTGCCAGCAGTAGAGGCCAGGGTTCGCCGGCTGGAAACACCATATATTTT. This codes for CASSRGQGSPAGNTIYF.

CDR3 region: CASSPEGYSTDTQYF. As DNA, the CDR3 is TGTGCCAGCAGCCCGGAGGGTTATAGTACAGATACGCAGTATTTT. The chain couples TRBV7-2 to TRBJ2-3; D might be TRBD2 (6 bases). Trimming took off 5 bases at V and 3 bases at J, with 15 bases between the two ends. This CDR3 contains 15 residues. CDR1 SGHTA and CDR2 FQGNSA come from the germline V gene.

The J gene is TRBJ1-1, the V gene TRBV12-5; D unclear. The CDR3 is made up of 14 amino acids. Germline loops: CDR1 LGHNT, CDR2 FRNRAP. V gave up 3 bases and J gave up 3 bases, with 11 bases separating them. CDR3 sequence: CASGLETTYTEAFF. CDR3 DNA sequence: TGTGCTAGTGGTTTAGAGACAACGTACACTGAAGCTTTCTTT.

The chain links TRBV27 to TRBJ2-1; TRBD1 matches 8 bases. With V trimmed by 3 bases and J by 3 bases, 25 bases remained unmatched. Germline CDR1 is MNHEY and CDR2 is SMNVEV (reference sequence). This CDR3 is built from 22 residues. CDR3 sequence (DNA): TGTGCCAGCAGTTTGTCGCTACGGCAGGGGGCGTTCGGGCGCAAGAACTACAATGAGCAGTTCTTC. Its translation: CASSLSLRQGAFGRKNYNEQFF.

The chain links TRBV29-1 to TRBJ2-3, with 10 bases lining up with TRBD1. There are 11 residues in the CDR3. The germline CDR1 and CDR2 sequences are SQVTM and ANQGSEA. J gave up 15 bases and V 2 bases, and 5 bases lay outside the gene matches. CDR3 nucleotides: TGCAGCGTTGAAAGACAGGGGGCGGTTTATTTT. This encodes CSVERQGAVYF.

The chain recombines TRBV2 with TRBJ2-2; 11 bases are shared with TRBD2. The CDR3 runs 18 residues. CDR1 is SNHLY, CDR2 FYNNEI, per germline. Trimming cost V 6 bases and J 6 bases; bases outside gene matches: 15. CDR3 DNA sequence: TGTGCCAGCAGGGGAGGGGTAGCGGGAGGGCCTCGGGCCGGGGAGCTGTTTTTT. This translates into CASRGGVAGGPRAGELFF.

The chain has TRBV19 and TRBJ1-4; TRBD1 matches at 8 bases. CDR1 and CDR2 from the germline V gene are LNHDA and SQIVND (reference sequence). J gave up 0 bases and V 7 bases, and 16 bases lay outside the gene matches. The CDR3 is 19 amino acids. CDR3: CASIQQGGKAPATNEKLFF. CDR3 sequence (DNA): TGTGCCAGTATCCAACAGGGGGGCAAAGCTCCTGCAACTAATGAAAAACTGTTTTTT.

The rearrangement joins TRBV5-1 to TRBJ2-5; TRBD1 matches at 8 bases. The V segment lost 2 bases and the J segment 1 base; nucleotides outside the gene matches: 4. The CDR3 loop spans 15 amino acids. Germline CDR1 SGHRS, CDR2 YFSETQ. In DNA form, the CDR3 reads TGCGCCAGCAGCTTACAGGGACAGGTCCAAGAGACCCAGTACTTC. Translating it yields CASSLQGQVQETQYF.

J is TRBJ1-4 and V is TRBV29-1; 8 nucleotides match TRBD1. The CDR3 is made up of 12 amino acids. V trimming: 6 bases; J trimming: 7 bases; junction bases outside the gene matches: 4. Germline CDR1 SQVTM, CDR2 ANQGSEA. The CDR3 region has the DNA TGCAGCGTCGGACAGGGACGTGAAAAACTGTTTTTT. This encodes CSVGQGREKLFF.

This clone has just one count. The CDR3 DNA reads TGTGCCAGCAGTGTATTTAATTTCAGGATATCAAATGAAAAACTGTTTTTT. Its protein product is CASSVFNFRISNEKLFF. The gene calls are TRBV6-1 and TRBJ1-4; unclear D gene. CDR3 size: 17 residues. V was shortened by 4 bases and J by 5 bases, with 20 bases between the two germline ends. The germline V gene encodes CDR1 MNHNS and CDR2 SASEGT.

The chain employs TRBV7-2 and TRBJ1-3; D not certain. Germline-derived CDR1 and CDR2 are SGHTA and FQGNSA. The CDR3 runs to 14 residues. Between the trimmed V and J ends, which lost 6 bases and 4 bases, there was a span of 13 bases. In DNA form, the CDR3 reads TGTGCCAGCAGTCTGACGGGAGACGGAAACACCATATATTTT. Its translation is CASSLTGDGNTIYF.

As to this clone: Other nucleotide sequences from this sample produce the same CDR3. This sequence joins TRBV6-4 and TRBJ1-1; D is undetermined. This CDR3 has 14 amino acids. Germline CDR1 MRHNA, CDR2 SNTAGT. V was trimmed by 6 bases and J by 1 base, leaving 12 bases between them. CDR3 bases: TGTGCCAGCAGCCTGACACCTCAGAACACTGAAGCTTTCTTT. Translation gives CASSLTPQNTEAFF.

The table lists this clone with many counts. The chain uses TRBV19 and TRBJ2-7; the match to TRBD2 covers 10 bases. The CDR3 extends over 13 amino acids. After removal of 11 bases from V and 0 bases from J, the junction contained 4 bases not matched to a gene. The germline V gene has CDR1 LNHDA and CDR2 SQIVND (reference sequence). The CDR3 DNA reads as TGTGCCGGCAGCGGGGGGGCCTCCTACGAGCAGTACTTC. Its protein is CAGSGGASYEQYF.

This chain joins TRBV11-3 and TRBJ1-6, with TRBD1 identical over 10 bases. The J segment lost 9 bases and the V segment lost 4 bases, leaving 6 bases of the junction unmatched. This CDR3 spans 15 amino acids. CDR1 is SGHNT, CDR2 YENEEA, per germline. CDR3 residues: CASSSTGTGVSPLHF. For the CDR3, the DNA is TGTGCCAGCAGCTCGACCGGGACAGGGGTTTCACCCCTCCACTTT.

This chain links TRBV5-1 with TRBJ2-1, with D maybe TRBD1 (8 bases). The CDR3 consists of 15 residues. From germline, CDR1 is SGHRS and CDR2 YFSETQ. The germline V and J ends were trimmed by 3 bases and 6 bases, with 16 bases remaining between them. CDR3 coding DNA: TGCGCCAGCAGCTCCGGACAGGGCGGGGGCAATGAGCAGTTCTTC. Translated: CASSSGQGGGNEQFF. Full variable domain (remainder filled in from reference TRBV5-1 and TRBJ2-1): KAGVTQTPRYLIKTRGQQVTLSCSPISGHRSVSWYQQTPGQGLQFLFEYFSETQRNKGNFPGRFSGRQFSNSRSEMNVSTLELGDSALYLCASSSGQGGGNEQFFGPGTRLTVL.

The chain carries TRBV7-3 and TRBJ1-1, with a possible D match to TRBD1 (6 bases). From germline, CDR1 is SGHTA and CDR2 FQGTGA. V gave up 2 bases and J gave up 5 bases, with 9 bases separating them. The CDR3 is 13 residues long. CDR3 DNA: TGTGCCAGCAGCTTATCCCAGGGGACTGAAGCTTTCTTT. Translation: CASSLSQGTEAFF.

The chain joins TRBV29-1 to TRBJ1-1; maybe TRBD1 (5 bases). Per germline, CDR1 SQVTM and CDR2 ANQGSEA. CDR3 length: 14 amino acids. V gave up 7 bases and J gave up 3 bases, with 18 bases separating them. The CDR3 protein is CSALPGGVDTEAFF. CDR3 DNA: TGCAGCGCGCTACCGGGGGGGGTTGACACTGAAGCTTTCTTT.

J is TRBJ1-5 and V is TRBV2; possible D gene TRBD1, 6 bases. The V end was cut by 4 bases, the J end by 1 base, with 11 bases between. Germline-derived CDR1 and CDR2 are SNHLY and FYNNEI. This CDR3 has 15 amino acids. CDR3 sequence reads: CASSGQAQSNQPQHF. CDR3 coding DNA: TGTGCCAGCAGTGGACAGGCCCAAAGCAATCAGCCCCAGCATTTT.

The J gene is TRBJ2-7, the V gene TRBV7-9; D is ambiguous. Germline V lookup: CDR1 SEHNR, CDR2 FQNEAQ (reference sequence). The CDR3 has 14 amino acids. Trimming pared 1 base from V and 3 bases from J, leaving 10 bases between. For the CDR3, the DNA is TGTGCCAGCAGCTTAGGCTCAGGTCACTACGAGCAGTACTTC. Encoded protein: CASSLGSGHYEQYF.